The 17 T cell receptor beta chains below were found in one sample sequenced in a study of blood T cell repertoires in COVID-19. Method: immunoSEQ multiplex PCR; TCRdb's copy keeps in-frame clones and lacks some. The sample consists of approximately 69,000 clones, roughly 80% of them appearing once. Sequencing was done on a sample of peripheral blood. The receptors shown here come from a man aged 55 to 70 with acute or convalescent COVID-19.

The sample holds one count of this clone. The rearrangement uses TRBV6-6 and TRBJ2-3; 8 nucleotides match TRBD2. CDR1 is MNHNY, CDR2 SVGAGI, per germline (reference sequence). The J segment lost 3 bases and the V segment lost 6 bases, leaving 5 bases of the junction unmatched. This CDR3 is 14 amino acids long. The CDR3 is CASSSSGGTDTQYF. CDR3 sequence (DNA): TGTGCCAGCAGCTCTTCGGGGGGGACAGATACGCAGTATTTT.

The rearrangement uses TRBV6-5 and TRBJ1-4; D call uncertain. Trimming stripped 4 bases from V and 6 bases from J, with 12 bases between. Germline V lookup: CDR1 MNHEY, CDR2 SVGAGI. The CDR3 sequence is 14 residues long. CDR3 sequence reads: CASSFGTRDEKLFF. The CDR3 DNA follows: TGTGCCAGCAGTTTTGGCACACGGGATGAAAAACTGTTTTTT.

The chain couples TRBV19 to TRBJ1-1, with D perhaps matching TRBD1 (5 bases). CDR3 size: 15 residues. The germline V gene encodes CDR1 LNHDA and CDR2 SQIVND (reference sequence). V was trimmed by 3 bases and J by 0 bases, leaving 11 bases between them. The CDR3 loop reads CASSIQGKLNTEAFF. The DNA for the CDR3 is TGTGCCAGTAGTATTCAGGGCAAGCTGAACACTGAAGCTTTCTTT.

The chain uses TRBV7-6 and TRBJ2-1, with D unresolved. CDR3 length equals 12 residues. In germline, CDR1 is SGHVS, CDR2 FNYEAQ. Trimming pared 2 bases from V and 4 bases from J, leaving 3 bases between. CDR3 region: CASSLLYNEQFF. CDR3 in DNA: TGTGCCAGCAGCTTACTTTACAATGAGCAGTTCTTC.

The chain couples TRBV27 to TRBJ2-5; D may be TRBD1 (6 bases). The CDR3 length is 14 residues. Trimming shortened V by 3 bases and J by 5 bases, and 13 bases separated the two germline ends. The germline V gene encodes CDR1 MNHEY and CDR2 SMNVEV (reference sequence). This CDR3 is CASSFFGGWETQYF. CDR3 DNA sequence: TGTGCCAGCAGTTTTTTTGGGGGCTGGGAGACCCAGTACTTC.

This clone has more than one count but fewer than ten. The chain has TRBV19 and TRBJ1-4, with 11 bases matching TRBD1. The J segment lost 2 bases and the V segment lost 6 bases, leaving 5 bases of the junction unmatched. CDR1 LNHDA and CDR2 SQIVND come from the germline V gene (reference sequence). There are 16 residues in the CDR3. The CDR3 nucleotides read TGTGCCAGTAGACCCCGGGACAGGGGGACTAATGAAAAACTGTTTTTT. This codes for CASRPRDRGTNEKLFF. Supplemented by reference TRBV19 and TRBJ1-4, the full variable domain reads DGGITQSPKYLFRKEGQNVTLSCEQNLNHDAMYWYRQDPGQGLRLIYYSQIVNDFQKGDIAEGYSVSREKKESFPLTVTSAQKNPTAFYLCASRPRDRGTNEKLFFGSGTQLSVL.

This sequence joins TRBV24-1 and TRBJ2-7; D might be TRBD1 (6 bases). Germline lookup yields CDR1 KGHDR and CDR2 SFDVKD. The V end was cut by 3 bases, the J end by 2 bases, with 10 bases between. This CDR3 has 14 residues. The CDR3 DNA reads as TGTGCCACCAGTGATGGGACATCAACCTACGAGCAGTACTTC. Translation gives CATSDGTSTYEQYF.

The chain employs TRBV6-5 and TRBJ1-2; D gene unclear. In germline, CDR1 is MNHEY, CDR2 SVGAGI. This CDR3 region has 13 residues. V was clipped by 5 bases and J by 8 bases, with 15 bases between them. The CDR3 bases are TGTGCCAGCAGTCCGAGTTTCGGGGTCGGCTACACCTTC. Translating it yields CASSPSFGVGYTF.

This chain joins TRBV4-3 and TRBJ1-1; possibly TRBD1 for D (5 bases). Germline V gives CDR1 LGHNA, CDR2 YSLEER. Trimming pared 0 bases from V and 0 bases from J, leaving 14 bases between. The CDR3 covers 17 residues. DNA for the CDR3: TGCGCCAGCAGCCAAGATCTTATACAGGTCATGAACACTGAAGCTTTCTTT. Amino acids: CASSQDLIQVMNTEAFF.

The chain uses TRBV7-2 and TRBJ1-1; no reliable D call. Trimming cost V 3 bases and J 0 bases, with 8 bases left between them. Germline lookup yields CDR1 SGHTA and CDR2 FQGNSA. The CDR3 length is 14 residues. CDR3: CASSFRGMNTEAFF. For the CDR3, the DNA is TGTGCCAGCAGCTTTAGAGGGATGAACACTGAAGCTTTCTTT.

The chain recombines TRBV4-2 with TRBJ2-5; perhaps TRBD2 as D (6 bases). The CDR3 is 20 residues long. The ends were cut back, 1 base at V and 0 bases at J, with 24 bases in the middle. The germline gives CDR1 LGHNA, CDR2 YNFKEQ. CDR3 in amino acids: CASSQVSKAGRGLYQETQYF. In DNA, the CDR3 is TGTGCCAGCAGCCAAGTTTCCAAGGCAGGGCGGGGATTGTACCAAGAGACCCAGTACTTC.

A few counts support this clone. The chain carries TRBV7-2 and TRBJ2-2; TRBD1 agrees at 8 bases. CDR3 length: 16 residues. Trimming took 5 bases from V and 0 from J; bases not matched to a gene: 5. Germline V gives CDR1 SGHTA, CDR2 FQGNSA. Here the CDR3 reads CASSLGTGTNTGELFF. CDR3 in DNA: TGTGCCAGCAGCCTAGGGACAGGCACGAACACCGGGGAGCTGTTTTTT. Looking up the rest from reference TRBV7-2 and TRBJ2-2 gives the full variable domain: GAGVSQSPSNKVTEKGKDVELRCDPISGHTALYWYRQSLGQGLEFLIYFQGNSAPDKSGLPSDRFSAERTGGSVSTLTIQRTQQEDSAVYLCASSLGTGTNTGELFFGEGSRLTVL.

V gene TRBV7-9 combines with J gene TRBJ1-4, with D unresolved. V shed 8 bases and J shed 0 bases, with 16 bases lying between them. This CDR3 comprises 16 residues. Looked up from germline, CDR1 is SEHNR and CDR2 is FQNEAQ (reference sequence). This CDR3 reads CASLPRNAATNEKLFF. The CDR3 nucleotides read TGTGCCAGCCTCCCCAGAAACGCCGCAACTAATGAAAAACTGTTTTTT.

CDR3 sequence: CASSLSPSGGAGEQYF. In DNA, the CDR3 is TGCGCCAGCAGCTTGTCTCCTTCCGGGGGGGCGGGAGAGCAGTACTTC. J is TRBJ2-7 and V is TRBV5-1; 8 bases map to TRBD2. Germline trimming cut 1 base from V and 7 bases from J; bases unmatched to any gene: 13. The CDR3 extends over 16 amino acids. Germline V gives CDR1 SGHRS, CDR2 YFSETQ.

This rearrangement joins TRBV7-2 to TRBJ2-2; 9 bases agree with TRBD1. The germline V gene encodes CDR1 SGHTA and CDR2 FQGNSA. The CDR3 totals 16 residues. J was trimmed by 0 bases and V by 5 bases; bases with no gene match: 4. The CDR3 region has the DNA TGTGCCAGCAGCCCACAGGGGGCCTCGAACACCGGGGAGCTGTTTTTT. Translation: CASSPQGASNTGELFF.

The V gene is TRBV19, the J gene TRBJ2-3, with a weak D call TRBD1 (6 bases). V was clipped by 0 bases and J by 8 bases, with 15 bases between them. Germline V gene data show CDR1 as LNHDA and CDR2 as SQIVND (reference sequence). The CDR3 sequence is 15 residues long. The chain's CDR3 is CASSIDRDTRGTQYF. CDR3 nucleotides: TGTGCCAGTAGTATAGACAGGGACACCCGGGGTACGCAGTATTTT. Full variable domain (rest looked up from reference TRBV19 and TRBJ2-3): DGGITQSPKYLFRKEGQNVTLSCEQNLNHDAMYWYRQDPGQGLRLIYYSQIVNDFQKGDIAEGYSVSREKKESFPLTVTSAQKNPTAFYLCASSIDRDTRGTQYFGPGTRLTVL.

The chain carries TRBV4-2 and TRBJ1-2; D perhaps matches TRBD1 (5 bases). CDR3 length equals 16 residues. CDR1 and CDR2 from the germline V gene are LGHNA and YNFKEQ. Trimming took 4 bases from V and 5 from J, leaving 20 bases between them. The CDR3 region is CASSPTHGGGSYGYTF. The CDR3 DNA sequence: TGTGCCAGCAGCCCCACCCACGGGGGTGGCTCTTATGGCTACACCTTC.